A single sample is the source of the 3 T cell receptor beta chains below, sequenced in a study of beta chain features in type 1 diabetes listed by TCRdb under 2018. Libraries came from the immunoSEQ multiplex PCR assay. The entire isolated RNA was reverse transcribed using the High Capacity cDNA Reverse Transcription Kit, and thus expressed TCRB transcripts were sequenced. The immuneACCESS repertoire file appears here via TCRdb, limited to in-frame rearrangements. These files lack a portion of the clones; in checked studies, under half of the deficit traces to unresolved V genes, and the cause of the others is not known. The sample table holds 970,000 or so clones, of which 17% were seen once. The ten top clones hold 0.023% of the sample. Sequencing used naive CD4+ T cells from blood. The sample's cell subset or site label, decoded: true naive CD4+ T cells. These receptors came from a woman between 18 and 29 years old in good health.

Only a few counts were recorded for this clone. Other nucleotide sequences from this sample produce the same CDR3. This rearrangement joins TRBV28 to TRBJ2-7; D is undetermined. The V and J ends lost 1 base and 1 base respectively, with 2 bases between them. The germline V gene has CDR1 MDHEN and CDR2 SYDVKM. This CDR3 is built from 12 residues. The CDR3 DNA follows: TGTGCCAGCAGTTTATCTTCCTACGAGCAGTACTTC. It is translated as CASSLSSYEQYF.

This clone has only a few counts. The rearrangement joins TRBV29-1 to TRBJ2-7, with 9 bases lining up with TRBD2. Germline values: CDR1 SQVTM, CDR2 ANQGSEA. V shed 6 bases, J shed 4 bases, and the junction held 10 bases outside the gene matches. This CDR3 has 14 residues. The CDR3, as DNA: TGCAGCGTGAGGGCGGGGGGGGAGGAGTACGAGCAGTACTTC. Translation: CSVRAGGEEYEQYF.

V gene TRBV18 combines with J gene TRBJ1-2, with a tentative D call TRBD1 (5 bases). This CDR3 has 16 amino acids. Germline CDR1 reads KGHSH; CDR2 reads LQKENI. Trimming stripped 2 bases from V and 5 bases from J, with 18 bases between. The CDR3 DNA reads TGTGCCAGCTCACCAACGGGCCCAGCTGGGGGATATGGCTACACCTTC. Encoded protein: CASSPTGPAGGYGYTF.